These 5 T cell receptor beta chains originate from one sample sequenced in a study of blood T cell repertoires in COVID-19. The table came from immunoSEQ multiplex PCR; TCRdb's copy has only in-frame clones and leaves some out. Of 130,000 to 150,000 clones listed, about 90% were seen once; the top ten hold approximately 2.4%. What was sequenced was peripheral blood. These receptors originate from a human donor in a cohort sampled during active COVID-19.

V is TRBV14 and J is TRBJ2-3; TRBD2 aligns across 11 bases. This CDR3 contains 17 residues. Germline trimming cut 0 bases from V and 2 bases from J; bases unmatched to any gene: 4. Germline CDR1 SGHDN, CDR2 FVKESK. CDR3 sequence: CASSQELAGANTDTQYF. In DNA, the CDR3 is TGTGCCAGCAGCCAAGAACTAGCGGGGGCTAACACAGATACGCAGTATTTT.

The V and J genes are TRBV6-6 and TRBJ1-5; D may be TRBD1 (6 bases). With 0 bases removed from V and 4 bases from J, the gap between germline ends came to 13 bases. CDR1 is MNHNY and CDR2 is SVGAGI in the germline V gene (reference sequence). CDR3 size: 16 residues. CDR3 DNA sequence: TGTGCCAGCAGTTACTCGGAAACGGGGACAAATCAGCCCCAGCATTTT. Amino acid sequence: CASSYSETGTNQPQHF.

This sequence joins TRBV5-4 and TRBJ2-5, with 8 bases aligning to TRBD1. V was pared by 1 base and J by 2 bases, with 4 bases of the junction left unmatched. The CDR3 length is 15 residues. Germline V gene lookup returns CDR1 SGHNT and CDR2 YYREEE (reference sequence). CDR3 sequence (DNA): TGTGCCAGCAGCTTGAGGGACAGGCGACAAGAGACCCAGTACTTC. Its translation is CASSLRDRRQETQYF.

The table lists this clone with a count of one. The chain joins TRBV6-5 to TRBJ2-7; the D is unclear. Germline CDR1 and CDR2: MNHEY and SVGAGI. V was clipped by 0 bases and J by 4 bases, with 13 bases between them. CDR3 size: 15 residues. The CDR3 nucleotides are TGTGCCAGCAGTTACTCGAGGCGCAGCCAGTACGAGCAGTACTTC. Its translation: CASSYSRRSQYEQYF.

The chain is built from TRBV9 and TRBJ2-3; D remains ambiguous. The CDR3 has 12 residues. CDR1 is SGDLS, CDR2 YYNGEE, per germline. The germline V and J ends were trimmed by 4 bases and 3 bases, with 6 bases remaining between them. The DNA for the CDR3 is TGTGCCAGCAGCCCCTCGACAGATACGCAGTATTTT. It yields the protein CASSPSTDTQYF.